This note documents a single TCR beta chain sequence. The V segment lost 4 bases and the J segment 2 bases; nucleotides outside the gene matches: 8. The CDR3 is made up of 16 amino acids. CDR1 and CDR2 from the germline V gene are SGHTA and FQGNSA. Some clones are missing from TCRdb's copy, which holds only in-frame ones; the method was immunoSEQ multiplex PCR. The profile covers approximately 23,000 clones, with roughly nine tenths appearing a single time and 1.5% to 1.9% taken by the ten largest. The data belong to a study of T cell repertoires and Cas9 in healthy adults. The chain uses TRBV7-2 and TRBJ2-1, with 7 nucleotides matching TRBD2. The receptor was isolated from a human donor in good health. Sequencing input: CD4+ effector T cells (CD127+, CD25-, CD137-, CD154-) from PBMCs; culture status not recorded. The CDR3 nucleotides read TGTGCCAGCAGCTCAGGCACTAGCGTGGCCTACAATGAGCAGTTCTTC. Its translation is CASSSGTSVAYNEQFF.